In this sample, the clone carrying this T cell receptor (beta chain) turned up a few times. Its target is not known. The length of the CDR3 is 15 residues. Germline CDR1 reads LNHNV; CDR2 reads YYDKDF (reference sequence). The germline V and J ends were trimmed by 1 base and 1 base, with 11 bases remaining between them. The Oncomine TCR Beta short-read assay sequenced DNA from cultured CD4+ T cells. TCRdb processed the PCR reads anew with MiXCR; each CDR3 protein has one entry. The table includes around 6,000 distinct CDR3 sequences, about two fifths detected once. The data belong to a study of vaccination and CD4 T cells after COVID-19. Documented treatment: roughly ten-day PBMC culture with coronavirus spike peptide pools or control peptides (ViraFEST assay).

J is TRBJ2-7 and V is TRBV15; D possibly corresponds to TRBD1 (6 bases). This clonotype originated in a human donor who had recovered from COVID-19. Source material: CD4+ T cells from blood, cultured in vitro. The DNA for the CDR3 is TGTGCCACCAGCAGAGGGGACATTCTATCCTACGAGCAGTACTTC. Its protein product is CATSRGDILSYEQYF.